This paragraph covers one T cell receptor (beta chain) sequence. The source of the sample is a study of blood T cell repertoires in COVID-19. The protocol was immunoSEQ multiplex PCR, while the TCRdb copy is restricted to in-frame clones and leaves out a portion. Altogether 150,000 to 200,000 clones are present, more than 70% being singletons, with the ten largest covering around 5.8%. The CDR3 consists of 20 residues. V was cut by 3 bases and J by 1 base, with 25 bases left in between. Germline CDR1 and CDR2: MRHNA and SNTAGT. The source of this sequence is a man in his forties with active or convalescent COVID-19. The material sequenced was peripheral blood. The chain combines TRBV6-4 with TRBJ1-5; D is possibly TRBD1 (5 bases). The CDR3 here is CASSEPSRDRGEWSNQPQHF. CDR3 DNA sequence: TGTGCCAGCAGTGAACCATCTCGGGACCGCGGGGAATGGAGCAATCAGCCCCAGCATTTT.